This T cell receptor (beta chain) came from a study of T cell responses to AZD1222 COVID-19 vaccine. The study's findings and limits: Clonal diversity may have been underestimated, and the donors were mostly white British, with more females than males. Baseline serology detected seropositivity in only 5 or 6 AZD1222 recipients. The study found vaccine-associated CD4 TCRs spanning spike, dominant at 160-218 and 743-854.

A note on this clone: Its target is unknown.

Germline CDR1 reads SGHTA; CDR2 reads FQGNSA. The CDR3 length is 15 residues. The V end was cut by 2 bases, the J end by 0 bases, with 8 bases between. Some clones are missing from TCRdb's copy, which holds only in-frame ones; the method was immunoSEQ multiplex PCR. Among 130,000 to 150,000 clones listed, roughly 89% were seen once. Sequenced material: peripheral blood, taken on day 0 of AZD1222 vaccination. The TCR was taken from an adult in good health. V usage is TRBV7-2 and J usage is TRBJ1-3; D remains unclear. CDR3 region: CASSLKATSGNTIYF. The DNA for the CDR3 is TGTGCCAGCAGCTTAAAAGCAACCTCTGGAAACACCATATATTTT.